The present T cell receptor (beta chain) was sequenced within a study of T cells after yellow fever vaccination. The overall study: SMART-Seq v4 Ultra Low Input prepared libraries from low-cell fractions.

A 5'RACE template-switching step, the method used to make TCR cDNA, added a universal primer site and UMIs. TCRdb reprocessed the 5' RACE reads with MiXCR, giving one entry per CDR3 protein. The sample contains 150,000 or so distinct CDR3 sequences, around 9.7% of which appear only once. Study results and caveats: Post-booster samples contained most primary-vaccination clones (just under 98% CD4, approximately 88% CD8). Though it reached lower strength, the secondary response hit its peak faster, day 5 versus 15.

V gave up 3 bases and J gave up 8 bases, with 12 bases separating them. The CDR3 loop spans 13 amino acids. Per germline, CDR1 SGHRS and CDR2 YFSETQ. This clonotype was detected many times. The antigen remains unidentified. The chain recombines TRBV5-1 with TRBJ2-1; D possibly corresponds to TRBD1 (6 bases). The receptor was isolated from a man aged 18 to 30 who received the YFV17D yellow fever vaccine. Sequenced material: CD8+ T cells sorted from PBMCs, taken 45 days after the yellow fever booster vaccination. The DNA of the CDR3 is TGCGCCAGCAGCTGGGACATCATCGATGAGCAGTTCTTC. Its translation is CASSWDIIDEQFF.